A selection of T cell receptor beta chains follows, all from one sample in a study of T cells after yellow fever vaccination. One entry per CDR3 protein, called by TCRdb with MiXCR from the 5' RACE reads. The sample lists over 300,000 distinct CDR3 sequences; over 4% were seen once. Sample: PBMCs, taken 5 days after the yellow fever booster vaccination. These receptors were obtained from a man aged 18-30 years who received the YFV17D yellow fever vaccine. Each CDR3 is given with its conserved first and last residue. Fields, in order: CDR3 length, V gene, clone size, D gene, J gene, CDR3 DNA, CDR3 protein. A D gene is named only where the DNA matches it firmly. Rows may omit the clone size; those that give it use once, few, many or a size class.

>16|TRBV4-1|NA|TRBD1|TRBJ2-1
TGCGCCAGCAGCCAAGCGACAGGGGGGACCTACAATGAGCAGTTCTTC
CASSQATGGTYNEQFF
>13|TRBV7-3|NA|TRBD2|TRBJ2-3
TGTGCCAGCGGCGGGGGGGCCACAGATACGCAGTATTTT
CASGGGATDTQYF
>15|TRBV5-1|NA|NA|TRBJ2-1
TGCGCCAGCAGCTTGGTAGTAGCGATAGGGGATGAGCAGTTCTTC
CASSLVVAIGDEQFF
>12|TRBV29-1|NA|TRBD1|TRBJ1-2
TGCAGCGTTCGGACAGGGGACTATGGCTACACCTTC
CSVRTGDYGYTF
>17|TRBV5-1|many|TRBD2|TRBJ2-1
TGCGCCAGCAGGGGACTAGCGGGGGGCCCTATCTACAATGAGCAGTTCTTC
CASRGLAGGPIYNEQFF
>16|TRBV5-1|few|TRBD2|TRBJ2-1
TGCGCCAGCAGCTTGGTAGCGGGTGTCTCCTACAATGAGCAGTTCTTC
CASSLVAGVSYNEQFF
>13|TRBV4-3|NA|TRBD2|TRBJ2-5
TGCGCCAGCAGCCCAGCGGGGGCAGAGACCCAGTACTTC
CASSPAGAETQYF
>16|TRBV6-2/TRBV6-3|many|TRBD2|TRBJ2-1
TGTGCCAGCACGCGATCTACGGGACTAGGGAACAATGAGCAGTTCTTC
CASTRSTGLGNNEQFF
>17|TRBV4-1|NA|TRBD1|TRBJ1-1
TGCGCCAGCAGCCCCTTCCCGGGACAGGGGGCGCGGACTGAAGCTTTCTTT
CASSPFPGQGARTEAFF
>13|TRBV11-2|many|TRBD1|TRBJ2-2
TGTGCCAGCAAACAGGGGCGCACCGGGGAGCTGTTTTTT
CASKQGRTGELFF
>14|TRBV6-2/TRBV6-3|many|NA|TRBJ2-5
TGTGCCAGCAGTTACTCAGGGAACCAAGAGACCCAGTACTTC
CASSYSGNQETQYF
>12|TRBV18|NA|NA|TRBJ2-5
TGTGCCAGCTCACAAGGTCAGGAGACCCAGTACTTC
CASSQGQETQYF
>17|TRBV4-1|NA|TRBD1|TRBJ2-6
TGCGCCAGCAGCCAAGGGCGGCAGGGGGCTGTGGCCAACGTCCTGACTTTC
CASSQGRQGAVANVLTF
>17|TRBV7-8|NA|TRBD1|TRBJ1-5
TGTGCCAGCAGCTTAGTCCCAGACAGGGGCAGCAATCAGCCCCAGCATTTT
CASSLVPDRGSNQPQHF
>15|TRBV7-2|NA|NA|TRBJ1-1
TGTGCCAGCAGAGTTTCAGGGGCCACTGCGGGGGGAGCTTTCTTT
CASRVSGATAGGAFF
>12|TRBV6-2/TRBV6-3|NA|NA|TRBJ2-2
TGTGCCAGCAGTTGGGTGGCCGGGGAGCTGTTTTTT
CASSWVAGELFF
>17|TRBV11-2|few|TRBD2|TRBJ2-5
TGTGCCAGCAGCCCAGAACTAGCGGGGAGGGTTCAAGAGACCCAGTACTTC
CASSPELAGRVQETQYF
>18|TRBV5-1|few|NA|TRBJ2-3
TGCGCCAGCAGCAAAATCAGGGTCGACGGGCAAACCACAGATACGCAGTATTTT
CASSKIRVDGQTTDTQYF
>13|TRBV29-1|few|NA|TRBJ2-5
TGCAGCGTTGACGGTCAGCTACTAGAGACCCAGTACTTC
CSVDGQLLETQYF
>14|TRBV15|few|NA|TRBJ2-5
TGTGCCACCAGCAGGGGATTTGCTAAAGAGACCCAGTACTTC
CATSRGFAKETQYF
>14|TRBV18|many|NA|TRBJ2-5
TGTGCCAGCTCGTCCGGGACGCTTCAAGAGACCCAGTACTTC
CASSSGTLQETQYF
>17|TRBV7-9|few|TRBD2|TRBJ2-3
TGTGCCAGCAGCCCTCCGCCGGGACTAGCGGGAGAAGATACGCAGTATTTT
CASSPPPGLAGEDTQYF
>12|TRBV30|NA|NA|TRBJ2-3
TGTGCCTGGGAGACTGGAACAGATACGCAGTATTTT
CAWETGTDTQYF
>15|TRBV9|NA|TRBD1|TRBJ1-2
TGTGCCAGCAGCGTAGGGGGACAGACTACCTATGGCTACACCTTC
CASSVGGQTTYGYTF
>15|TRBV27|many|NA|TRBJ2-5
TGTGCCAGCAGTTTATTCTCTGGGAGTCAAGAGACCCAGTACTTC
CASSLFSGSQETQYF
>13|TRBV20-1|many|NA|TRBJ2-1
TGCAGTGCTCCGGACTCAAGAGAGGATGAGCAGTTCTTC
CSAPDSREDEQFF
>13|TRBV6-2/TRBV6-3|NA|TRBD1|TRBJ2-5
TGTGCCAGCAGGTGGACAGGGCGGGAGACCCAGTACTTC
CASRWTGRETQYF
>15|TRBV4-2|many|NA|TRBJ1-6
TGTGCCAGCAGCCAACTGGGGACGGGACTTTCACCCCTCCACTTT
CASSQLGTGLSPLHF
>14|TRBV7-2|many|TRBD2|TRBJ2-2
TGTGCCAGCAGGAGCGGGGGGAACACCGGGGAGCTGTTTTTT
CASRSGGNTGELFF
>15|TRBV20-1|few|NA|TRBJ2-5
TGCAGTGCTAGAGGGGCGCAGGGCTGGGAAGAGACCCAGTACTTC
CSARGAQGWEETQYF
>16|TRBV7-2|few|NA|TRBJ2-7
TGTGCCAGCAGCGAAGCTCGGGGACGACCCTCCTACGAGCAGTACTTC
CASSEARGRPSYEQYF
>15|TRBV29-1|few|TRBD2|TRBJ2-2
TGCAGCGTTGAATTTACTAGCGGGGATGCACGGGAGCTGTTTTTT
CSVEFTSGDARELFF
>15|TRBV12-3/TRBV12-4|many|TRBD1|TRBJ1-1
TGTGCCAGCAGTTTAGGAACAGGGGCGGACACTGAAGCTTTCTTT
CASSLGTGADTEAFF
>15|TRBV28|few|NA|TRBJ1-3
TGTGCCAGCATGGTCGAAAAGTTTTCTGGAAACACCATATATTTT
CASMVEKFSGNTIYF
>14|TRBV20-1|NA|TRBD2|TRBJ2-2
TGCAGTGCATGGACTAGCGGGGAGGTCGGGGAGCTGTTTTTT
CSAWTSGEVGELFF
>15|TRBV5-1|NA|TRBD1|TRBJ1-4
TGCGCCAGCAGCTCGACCGGGACAGGGGAAGAAAAACTGTTTTTT
CASSSTGTGEEKLFF
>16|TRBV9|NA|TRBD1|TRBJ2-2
TGTGCCAGCAGCGCCCCCGGGACAGGGTTGACCGGGGAGCTGTTTTTT
CASSAPGTGLTGELFF
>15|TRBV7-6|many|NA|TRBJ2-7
TGTGCCAGCAGCTTAGCACAACAGGAGTCCTACGAGCAGTACTTC
CASSLAQQESYEQYF
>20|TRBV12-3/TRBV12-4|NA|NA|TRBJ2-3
TGTGCCAGCAGTTTAAGGGTCCCCTTATTGTTGGGGGCATCCACAGATACGCAGTATTTT
CASSLRVPLLLGASTDTQYF
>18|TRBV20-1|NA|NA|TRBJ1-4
TGCAGTGCTAGAGAAGGTTTTGGAATTTACAGGGAGTACGAAAAACTGTTTTTT
CSAREGFGIYREYEKLFF
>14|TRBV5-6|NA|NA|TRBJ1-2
TGTGCCAGCAGCTTGGAGTCAATCCAGGGTGGCTACACCTTC
CASSLESIQGGYTF
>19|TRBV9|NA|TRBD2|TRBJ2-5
TGTGCCAGCAGCGTAGCGGGACTAGCGGGGGGGCTCGACCAAGAGACCCTGTACTTC
CASSVAGLAGGLDQETLYF
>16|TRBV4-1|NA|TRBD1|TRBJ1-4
TGCGCCAGCAGCCGCGGACAGGGGCCCACTAATGAAAAACTGTTTTTT
CASSRGQGPTNEKLFF
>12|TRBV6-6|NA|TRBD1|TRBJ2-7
TGTGCCAGCAGTGGACAGGGGCGCGAGCAGTACTTC
CASSGQGREQYF
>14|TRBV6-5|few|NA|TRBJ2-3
TGTGCCAGCCGGCGGGGTTTTACCACAGATACGCAGTATTTT
CASRRGFTTDTQYF
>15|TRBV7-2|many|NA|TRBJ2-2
TGTGCCAGCAGTTCCCGTCTGGGGGACACCGGGGAGCTGTTTTTT
CASSSRLGDTGELFF
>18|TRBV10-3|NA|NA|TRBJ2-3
TGTGCCATCAGTGAGTCGATTTCTGGCGGGGGCCCCAAAGATACGCAGTATTTT
CAISESISGGGPKDTQYF
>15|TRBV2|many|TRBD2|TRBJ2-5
TGTGCCAGCAGTGAAGTCGGCGGGGGGGGCAAGACCCAGTACTTC
CASSEVGGGGKTQYF
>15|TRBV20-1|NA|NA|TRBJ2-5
TGCAGTGCTAGAGATCTTGACCACGTCGGAAAGACCCAGTACTTC
CSARDLDHVGKTQYF
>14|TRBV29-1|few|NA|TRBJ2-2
TGCAGCGTTGCAGGGTTGATGAACACCGGGGAGCTGTTTTTT
CSVAGLMNTGELFF
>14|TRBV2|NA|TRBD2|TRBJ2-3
TGTGCCAGCAGTGATGGCGGGGGGGCTGATACGCAGTATTTT
CASSDGGGADTQYF
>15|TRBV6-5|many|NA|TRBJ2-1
TGTGCCAGCAGTGATCGGGGGTACTCCTACAATGAGCAGTTCTTC
CASSDRGYSYNEQFF
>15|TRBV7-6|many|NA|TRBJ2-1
TGTGCCAGCGGCCGGGCAGTGGGGGGCGGCGATGAGCAGTTCTTC
CASGRAVGGGDEQFF
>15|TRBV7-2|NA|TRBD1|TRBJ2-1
TGTGCCAGCAGCTACGACAGGGGATTTTACAATGAGCAGTTCTTC
CASSYDRGFYNEQFF
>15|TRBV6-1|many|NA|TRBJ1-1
TGTGCCAGCAAGGGTTGGGGGGCCCTGAACACTGAAGCTTTCTTT
CASKGWGALNTEAFF
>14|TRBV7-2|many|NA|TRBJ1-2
TGTGCCAGCAGCTTATTAGTCAGGAACTATGGCTACACCTTC
CASSLLVRNYGYTF